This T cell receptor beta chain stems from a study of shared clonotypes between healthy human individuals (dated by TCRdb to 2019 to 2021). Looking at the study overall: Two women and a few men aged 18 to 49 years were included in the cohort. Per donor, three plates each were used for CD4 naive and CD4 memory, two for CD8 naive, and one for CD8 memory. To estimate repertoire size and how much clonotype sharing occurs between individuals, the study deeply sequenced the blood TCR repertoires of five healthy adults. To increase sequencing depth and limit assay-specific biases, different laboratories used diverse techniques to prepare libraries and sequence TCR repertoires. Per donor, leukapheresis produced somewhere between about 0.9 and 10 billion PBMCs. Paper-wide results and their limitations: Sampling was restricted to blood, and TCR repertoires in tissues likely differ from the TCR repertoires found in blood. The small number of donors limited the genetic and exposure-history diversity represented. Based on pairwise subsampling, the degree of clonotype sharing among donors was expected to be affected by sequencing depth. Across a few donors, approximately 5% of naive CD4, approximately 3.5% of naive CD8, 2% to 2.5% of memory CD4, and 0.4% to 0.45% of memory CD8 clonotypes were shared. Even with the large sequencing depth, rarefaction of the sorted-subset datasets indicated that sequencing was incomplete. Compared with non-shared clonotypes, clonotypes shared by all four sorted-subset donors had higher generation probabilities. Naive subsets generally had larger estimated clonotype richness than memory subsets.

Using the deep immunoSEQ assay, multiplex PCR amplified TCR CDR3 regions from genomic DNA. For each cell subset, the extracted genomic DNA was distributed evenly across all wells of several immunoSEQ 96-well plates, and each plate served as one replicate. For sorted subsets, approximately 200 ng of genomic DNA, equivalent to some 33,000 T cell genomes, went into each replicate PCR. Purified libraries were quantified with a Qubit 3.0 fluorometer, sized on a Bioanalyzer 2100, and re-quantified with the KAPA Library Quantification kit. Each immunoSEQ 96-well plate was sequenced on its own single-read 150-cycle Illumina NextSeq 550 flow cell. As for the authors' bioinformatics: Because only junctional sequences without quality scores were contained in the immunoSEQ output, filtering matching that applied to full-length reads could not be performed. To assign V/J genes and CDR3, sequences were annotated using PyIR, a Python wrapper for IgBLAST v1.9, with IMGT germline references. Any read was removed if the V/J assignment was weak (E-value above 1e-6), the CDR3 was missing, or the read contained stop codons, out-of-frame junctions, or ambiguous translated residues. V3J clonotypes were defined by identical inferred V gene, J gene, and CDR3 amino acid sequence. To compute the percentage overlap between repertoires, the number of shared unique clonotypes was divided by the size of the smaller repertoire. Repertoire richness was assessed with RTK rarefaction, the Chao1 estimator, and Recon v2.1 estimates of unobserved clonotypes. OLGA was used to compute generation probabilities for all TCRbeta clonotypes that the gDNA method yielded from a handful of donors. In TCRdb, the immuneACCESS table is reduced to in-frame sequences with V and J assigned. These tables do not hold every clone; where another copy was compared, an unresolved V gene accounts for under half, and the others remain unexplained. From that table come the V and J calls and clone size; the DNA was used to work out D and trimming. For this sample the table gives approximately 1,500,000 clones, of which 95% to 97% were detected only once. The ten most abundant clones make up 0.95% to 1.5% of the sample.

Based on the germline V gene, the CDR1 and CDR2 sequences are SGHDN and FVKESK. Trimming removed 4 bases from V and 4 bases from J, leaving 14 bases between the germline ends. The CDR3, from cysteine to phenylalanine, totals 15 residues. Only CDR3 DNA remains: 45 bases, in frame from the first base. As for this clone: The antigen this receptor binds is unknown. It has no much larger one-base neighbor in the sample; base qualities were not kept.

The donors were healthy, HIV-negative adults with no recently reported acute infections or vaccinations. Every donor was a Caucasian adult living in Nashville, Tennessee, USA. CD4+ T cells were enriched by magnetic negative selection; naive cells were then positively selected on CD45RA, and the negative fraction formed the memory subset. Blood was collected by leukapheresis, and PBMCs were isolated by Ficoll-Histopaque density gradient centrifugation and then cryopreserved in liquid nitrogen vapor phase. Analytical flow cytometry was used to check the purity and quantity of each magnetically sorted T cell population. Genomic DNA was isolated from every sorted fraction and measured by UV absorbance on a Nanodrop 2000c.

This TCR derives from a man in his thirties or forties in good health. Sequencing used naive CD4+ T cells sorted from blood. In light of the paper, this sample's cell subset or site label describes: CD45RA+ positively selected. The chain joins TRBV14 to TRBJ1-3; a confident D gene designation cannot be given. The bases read TGTGCCAGCAGCCTCGTCCCGGTGGGGGGAAACACCATATATTTT. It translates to CASSLVPVGGNTIYF. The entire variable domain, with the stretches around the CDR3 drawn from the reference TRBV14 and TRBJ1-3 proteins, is EAGVTQFPSHSVIEKGQTVTLRCDPISGHDNLYWYRRVMGKEIKFLLHFVKESKQDESGMPNNRFLAERTGGTYSTLKVQPAELEDSGVYFCASSLVPVGGNTIYFGEGSWLTVV.